A selection of T cell receptor beta chains follows, all from one sample in a study of cytomegalovirus exposure and HLA in healthy donors. Sequencing was performed with immunoSEQ multiplex PCR; in TCRdb, only in-frame clones are kept and a portion is missing. The table has about 69,000 clones, about 74% seen once. The source material was PBMCs. All receptors derive from a woman aged 25 to 39 in good health and CMV-seropositive. Both conserved end residues are part of each CDR3. The D gene is left open where the match is weak. Not every row has a clone size; where given, it reads once, few, many or a size class.

TRBD1	TRBJ1-2	TRBV5-1	-	TGCGCCAGCAGCTTGGGGCAGGGGGCGCGAGGCTACACCTTC	CASSLGQGARGYTF
TRBD2	TRBJ2-7	TRBV9	-	TGTGCCAGCAGCGTAGAGGGAGGGTACTCCTACGAGCAGTACTTC	CASSVEGGYSYEQYF
-	TRBJ1-2	TRBV7-2	-	TGTGCCAGCAGCCTAACTTCAGGGGCCTATGGCTACACCTTC	CASSLTSGAYGYTF
-	TRBJ1-5	TRBV6-6	-	TGTGCCAGCAAAACCGCGGGTAACAATCAGCCCCAGCATTTT	CASKTAGNNQPQHF
-	TRBJ2-5	TRBV7-2	-	TGTGCCAGCAGCCTTGGACAGAACCAAGAGACCCAGTACTTC	CASSLGQNQETQYF
-	TRBJ1-1	TRBV4-1	-	TGCGCCAGCAGCCAAGATCGGGGTTACAGGGACGCTTTCTTT	CASSQDRGYRDAFF
-	TRBJ1-5	TRBV29-1	once	TGCAGCGTTGTTCCAGGGGGCAATCAGCCCCAGCATTTT	CSVVPGGNQPQHF
TRBD1	TRBJ1-1	TRBV27	-	TGTGCCAGCAGGACAGGGGGCTTGGGCACTGAAGCTTTCTTT	CASRTGGLGTEAFF
-	TRBJ2-1	TRBV27	-	TGTGCCAGCAGTTTGGGGGCGGCAGAGGTCAATGAGCAGTTCTTC	CASSLGAAEVNEQFF
-	TRBJ1-5	TRBV19	few	TGTGCCAGTAGTACTCAGGGTGGCAATCAGCCCCAGCATTTT	CASSTQGGNQPQHF
-	TRBJ2-2	TRBV4-1	-	TGCGCCAGCAGCCAATACTCAACGGTACGCGGGGAGCTGTTTTTT	CASSQYSTVRGELFF
TRBD2	TRBJ2-7	TRBV28	-	TGTGCCAGCAGTTCACAGCGGGAGGGCCTAGACGAGCAGTACTTC	CASSSQREGLDEQYF
-	TRBJ2-7	TRBV2	-	TGTGCCAGCAGTGGTGTACTAACCATTGGGGAGCAGTACTTC	CASSGVLTIGEQYF
TRBD1	TRBJ1-4	TRBV28	-	TGTGCCAGCAGTTCAACCCTGGACAGGGCTGAAAAACTGTTTTTT	CASSSTLDRAEKLFF
TRBD1	TRBJ2-2	TRBV5-1	-	TGCGCCAGCAGCTTGAGGACAGGGGCCACCGGGGAGCTGTTTTTT	CASSLRTGATGELFF
-	TRBJ1-5	TRBV7-9	-	TGTGCCAGCAGCTTAGAAGGAGGGCAGCCCCAGCATTTT	CASSLEGGQPQHF
TRBD1	TRBJ1-3	TRBV7-9	-	TGTGCCAGCAGCTTACTTTGGACAGGCTCTGGAAACACCATATATTTT	CASSLLWTGSGNTIYF
-	TRBJ2-1	TRBV9	-	TGTGCCAGCAGCCCCGGGACAACCTTAAGGAATGAGCAGTTCTTC	CASSPGTTLRNEQFF
-	TRBJ1-2	TRBV4-3	-	TGCGCCAGCAGCCAAGGTCCTGAGAGGGACTATGGCTACACCTTC	CASSQGPERDYGYTF
-	TRBJ2-7	TRBV7-2	-	TGTGCCAGCAGCCAGTTTCAGTACGAGCAGTACTTC	CASSQFQYEQYF
-	TRBJ1-2	TRBV13	-	TGTGCCAGCAGCCGGTACAGGGAAGGCGGCTACACCTTC	CASSRYREGGYTF
-	TRBJ2-3	TRBV5-1	few	TGCGCCAGCAGCCCCGGAGGGAACGGAGATACGCAGTATTTT	CASSPGGNGDTQYF
-	TRBJ2-7	TRBV2	once	TGTGCCAGCACTTCCGAGACAGTCACCTACGAGCAGTACTTC	CASTSETVTYEQYF